This is a list of T cell receptor beta chains from one sample in a study of T cell responses to AZD1222 COVID-19 vaccine. Generated by immunoSEQ multiplex PCR, the TCRdb table keeps only in-frame clones and is missing some. The sample lists about 120,000 clones; roughly nine tenths were seen once. This material consisted of peripheral blood, taken 28 days after the second AZD1222 dose. All receptors derive from an adult who received the AZD1222 COVID-19 vaccine. Both conserved end residues are part of each CDR3. Each record gives: D gene, clone size, V gene, J gene, CDR3 DNA, CDR3 protein. D genes are given only for firm matches. The size entry is marked missing in some rows and otherwise reads once, few, many or a size class.

>NA|NA|TRBV6-2/TRBV6-3|TRBJ2-7
TGTGCCAGCAGTTACCGGCTGGAGGGTTTAGGCTACGAGCAGTACTTC
CASSYRLEGLGYEQYF
>TRBD1|NA|TRBV7-9|TRBJ1-2
TGTGCCAGCAGCACGCCGGGACAGGGTGGTCTTCGCTATGGCTACACCTTC
CASSTPGQGGLRYGYTF
>NA|NA|TRBV10-3|TRBJ2-7
TGTGCCATCACCGAGGGGGAGACACACGAGCAGTACTTC
CAITEGETHEQYF
>NA|NA|TRBV15|TRBJ1-4
TGTGCCACCAGCAGAGATTTGGGTAGCGATGAAAAACTGTTTTTT
CATSRDLGSDEKLFF
>TRBD1|NA|TRBV11-3|TRBJ1-3
TGTGCCAGCGGGACAGGGGTTGGAAACACCATATATTTT
CASGTGVGNTIYF
>TRBD1|NA|TRBV5-5|TRBJ1-2
TGTGCCAGCAGCCGGACGACAGGGGATAGCAACTATGGCTACACCTTC
CASSRTTGDSNYGYTF
>NA|NA|TRBV27|TRBJ1-3
TGTGCCAGCAGTCTCACCCCGCCGGGCCAGGGTCGTGGAAACACCATATATTTT
CASSLTPPGQGRGNTIYF
>NA|NA|TRBV6-5|TRBJ1-1
TGTGCCAGTGGGAGGCACACTGAAGCTTTCTTT
CASGRHTEAFF
>NA|NA|TRBV7-6|TRBJ1-2
TGTGCCAGCAGCCCTAGCCTGACAGGTTTGGCCTATGGCTACACCTTC
CASSPSLTGLAYGYTF
>NA|NA|TRBV9|TRBJ1-1
TGTGCCAGCAGCCAAGCTCCGGACACCTCCACTGAAGCTTTCTTT
CASSQAPDTSTEAFF
>TRBD2|NA|TRBV4-3|TRBJ2-3
TGCGCCAGCAGCCAAGAGTACCGGACTAGCGACGCAGATACGCAGTATTTT
CASSQEYRTSDADTQYF
>NA|NA|TRBV7-3|TRBJ2-2
TGTGCCAGCAGCTTGACCAGGGGCGCGGACACCGGGGAGCTGTTTTTT
CASSLTRGADTGELFF
>TRBD2|NA|TRBV7-6|TRBJ2-2
TGTGCCAGCAGATCGGGACTAGCGGGTACAAACACCGGGGAGCTGTTTTTT
CASRSGLAGTNTGELFF
>NA|few|TRBV6-2/TRBV6-3|TRBJ1-5
TGTGCCAGCAGTAGAAACAGGGCTGATAGCAATCAGCCCCAGCATTTT
CASSRNRADSNQPQHF
>NA|NA|TRBV4-2|TRBJ2-7
TGTGCCAGCAGCCGTCGGGTAAGCTCCTACGAGCAGTACTTC
CASSRRVSSYEQYF
>TRBD1|NA|TRBV19|TRBJ2-1
TGTGCCAGTAGTATCCCGACAGGGGGGTACAATGAGCAGTTCTTC
CASSIPTGGYNEQFF
>NA|NA|TRBV6-5|TRBJ2-7
TGTGCCAGCAGTTACTCGTGGGGATCAGACTTCTACGAGCAGTACTTC
CASSYSWGSDFYEQYF
>TRBD1|NA|TRBV2|TRBJ1-6
TGTGCCAGCATGGGGACAGAAAATTCACCCCTCCACTTT
CASMGTENSPLHF
>TRBD1|NA|TRBV7-9|TRBJ2-1
TGTGCCAGCAGCAGAACAGGGACAGGGGCCCTGTCTGAGCAGTTCTTC
CASSRTGTGALSEQFF
>NA|NA|TRBV19|TRBJ1-1
TGTGCCAGTAGGGACAGCCCAGCGAACACTGAAGCTTTCTTT
CASRDSPANTEAFF
>NA|NA|TRBV4-3|TRBJ1-1
TGCGCCAGCAGCCAAGATCGACGAGTGGGGGATATGGCTGAAGCTTTCTTT
CASSQDRRVGDMAEAFF
>NA|NA|TRBV11-1|TRBJ1-6
TGTGCCAGCAGCGCCTTTACAGGGACGAATTCACCCCTCCACTTT
CASSAFTGTNSPLHF
>NA|NA|TRBV15|TRBJ1-1
TGTGCCACCAGCAGAGCAGGGTTTGAAGCTTTCTTT
CATSRAGFEAFF
>NA|NA|TRBV10-1|TRBJ1-2
TGCGCCAGCAGTGATCGAGGGGAAGGCTACACCTTC
CASSDRGEGYTF
>NA|once|TRBV7-6|TRBJ1-5
TGTGCCAGCAGCTATCCGGGACCGCATCAGCCCCAGCATTTT
CASSYPGPHQPQHF
>NA|NA|TRBV5-1|TRBJ1-6
TGCGCCAGCAGCTTGGTTCAGGGAACGGCACCCCTCCACTTT
CASSLVQGTAPLHF
>NA|NA|TRBV19|TRBJ1-6
TGTGCCAGTAGTAGCACAGGGAGCATTTCACCCCTCCACTTT
CASSSTGSISPLHF
>TRBD1|NA|TRBV9|TRBJ2-2
TGTGCCAGCAGCGTAGCTCCAGGGGGCAACACCGGGGAGCTGTTTTTT
CASSVAPGGNTGELFF
>NA|NA|TRBV5-1|TRBJ1-2
TGCGCCAGCAGCTTGGAGCGCGGGGGGCTGGCCTATGGCTACACCTTC
CASSLERGGLAYGYTF
>TRBD1|NA|TRBV6-6|TRBJ1-2
TGTGCCAGCAGCTTCCAGGGGGCGCCTGGCTACACCTTC
CASSFQGAPGYTF
>NA|NA|TRBV28|TRBJ1-2
TGTGCCAGCAGTTTGAGAACTTCTGGCTACACCTTC
CASSLRTSGYTF
>NA|NA|TRBV28|TRBJ1-4
TGTGCCAGCAGTGGTACTGGGTGGGAACTGTTTTTT
CASSGTGWELFF
>NA|once|TRBV5-4|TRBJ1-3
TGTGCCAGCAGCTTCGGGCAAGACCGGTTCTCTGGAAACACCATATATTTT
CASSFGQDRFSGNTIYF
>TRBD1|once|TRBV28|TRBJ1-1
TGTGCCAGCAGTGACAGGGTCGCTGAAGCTTTCTTT
CASSDRVAEAFF
>NA|NA|TRBV11-2|TRBJ1-3
TGTGCCAGCAGCTTTCCGCGGGGAGTTGGGGCTGGAAACACCATATATTTT
CASSFPRGVGAGNTIYF
>TRBD1|NA|TRBV6-2/TRBV6-3|TRBJ1-2
TGTGCCAGCAGTTACGCGACAGGGGGCAAATATGGCTACACCTTC
CASSYATGGKYGYTF
>TRBD2|NA|TRBV11-2|TRBJ2-1
TGTGCCAGCAGCCTAGCGGGGCGGCGGATATACAATGAGCAGTTCTTC
CASSLAGRRIYNEQFF
>NA|NA|TRBV19|TRBJ1-5
TGTGCCAGTACCCAGCGGCGGGAGGGACAGCCCCAGCATTTT
CASTQRREGQPQHF
>NA|NA|TRBV19|TRBJ1-1
TGTGCCAGTAGGCCCGGGCCAGGGACCACTGAAGCTTTCTTT
CASRPGPGTTEAFF
>TRBD1|NA|TRBV6-5|TRBJ2-2
TGTGCCAGCAGCAAACAGGGGGCGAACACCGGGGAGCTGTTTTTT
CASSKQGANTGELFF
>NA|NA|TRBV30|TRBJ1-5
TGTGCCTGGAGTGGGCAGGGATGGGGGGCCCAGCATTTT
CAWSGQGWGAQHF
>TRBD1|NA|TRBV29-1|TRBJ2-1
TGCAGCGTTGAATGGGGACAGGGCAATGAGCAGTTCTTC
CSVEWGQGNEQFF
>NA|NA|TRBV5-1|TRBJ2-5
TGCGCCAGCAGCTCCACCGGGACTTACTTGAGGGGGACCCAGTACTTC
CASSSTGTYLRGTQYF
>TRBD2|few|TRBV29-1|TRBJ2-7
TGCAGCGTTGAAGAGGGAGGGGACTGGGAGCAGTACTTC
CSVEEGGDWEQYF
>TRBD1|NA|TRBV19|TRBJ1-6
TGTGCCAGTAGACCCAGACAGGGGGTTACTTCACCCCTCCACTTT
CASRPRQGVTSPLHF
>NA|once|TRBV6-2/TRBV6-3|TRBJ2-2
TGTGCCAGCAGTTTGGGGGGCCAAACCGGGGAGCTGTTTTTT
CASSLGGQTGELFF
>NA|once|TRBV6-1|TRBJ2-7
TGTGCCAGCAGTGAAATCCGCCTCGCCGAGCAGTACTTC
CASSEIRLAEQYF
>NA|NA|TRBV9|TRBJ1-1
TGTGCCAGCAGCGTAGGAACTATAGGGTTGAACACTGAAGCTTTCTTT
CASSVGTIGLNTEAFF
>TRBD2|NA|TRBV29-1|TRBJ2-7
TGCAGCGTTCGGCCTAGCGGGGGGTACGAGCAGTACTTC
CSVRPSGGYEQYF
>NA|NA|TRBV6-2/TRBV6-3|TRBJ1-5
TGTGCCAGCAGTTACTCTAGTCAGCCCCAGCATTTT
CASSYSSQPQHF
>NA|few|TRBV6-5|TRBJ1-5
TGTGCCAGCAAGGCGAGTCCTCAGCAGCCCCAGCATTTT
CASKASPQQPQHF
>TRBD1|NA|TRBV27|TRBJ1-1
TGTGCCAGCAAAGGGGGCTTGCGGAACACTGAAGCTTTCTTT
CASKGGLRNTEAFF
>TRBD1|NA|TRBV28|TRBJ1-5
TGTGCCAGCAGTTTATGGGAGGGGGCGGAAAATCAGCCCCAGCATTTT
CASSLWEGAENQPQHF
>NA|NA|TRBV30|TRBJ1-3
TGTGCCTGGAGTGGGACCAATCAGGGACACTCTGGAAACACCATATATTTT
CAWSGTNQGHSGNTIYF
>NA|NA|TRBV4-1|TRBJ2-7
TGCGCCAGCAGCCAAGGGTCGAACAGTCTCGAGCAGTACTTC
CASSQGSNSLEQYF
>NA|NA|TRBV18|TRBJ1-6
TGTGCCAGCTCACTGGCCCCACAAGGCCGGGGCTCACCCCTCCACTTT
CASSLAPQGRGSPLHF
>NA|NA|TRBV18|TRBJ1-5
TGTGCCATCCCTCAGCGGGACAAAAATCAGCCCCAGCATTTT
CAIPQRDKNQPQHF
>NA|NA|TRBV5-1|TRBJ1-6
TGCGCCAGCAGCTTAGTACAGAGAGATTCACCCCTCCACTTT
CASSLVQRDSPLHF
>TRBD1|NA|TRBV20-1|TRBJ1-5
TGCAGTGCCCCTTACAGGGGGCAGCATTTT
CSAPYRGQHF